A selection of T cell receptor beta chains follows, all from one sample in a study of response to subunit inactivated influenza vaccine. MiXCR, run by TCRdb on the RT-PCR reads, gives a single entry per CDR3 protein. The sample records over 450,000 distinct CDR3 sequences, 13% being singletons. This sample comprised PBMCs from blood, obtained roughly 47 days after vaccination. All receptors come from a man aged 50-60 years who received an inactivated influenza vaccine. CDR3s include the opening cysteine and the closing phenylalanine or tryptophan. The order of the fields is clone size, CDR3 length, J gene, V gene, D gene, CDR3 DNA, CDR3 protein. The D gene is left open where the match is weak. The size field is filled for only some rows; it gives once, few, many or a size class.

abundance: many
len: 13
j_gene: TRBJ1-6
v_gene: TRBV12-3/TRBV12-4
d_gene: -
CDR3nt: TGTGCCAGCAGGAGGGGGGAAGAATCACCCCTCCACTTT
CDR3aa: CASRRGEESPLHF

abundance: few
len: 13
j_gene: TRBJ2-1
v_gene: TRBV5-1
d_gene: -
CDR3nt: TGCGCCAGCAGCACACAGGGAAAAAATGAGCAGTTCTTC
CDR3aa: CASSTQGKNEQFF

abundance: few
len: 15
j_gene: TRBJ2-1
v_gene: TRBV6-5
d_gene: TRBD2
CDR3nt: TGTGCCAGCAGTTATGTAGCGGGCTCCTACAATGAGCAGTTCTTC
CDR3aa: CASSYVAGSYNEQFF

abundance: few
len: 12
j_gene: TRBJ1-1
v_gene: TRBV28
d_gene: -
CDR3nt: TGTGCCAGCAGTTTAGCAAGAGGAGAGGCTTTCTTT
CDR3aa: CASSLARGEAFF

abundance: -
len: 14
j_gene: TRBJ1-1
v_gene: TRBV6-2/TRBV6-3
d_gene: -
CDR3nt: TGTGCCAGCAGCCGCTCGGCAGCGAACACTGAAGCTTTCTTT
CDR3aa: CASSRSAANTEAFF

abundance: -
len: 14
j_gene: TRBJ2-7
v_gene: TRBV29-1
d_gene: -
CDR3nt: TGCAGCGTTGAAACATCCATAGGGCCCTACGAGCAGTACTTC
CDR3aa: CSVETSIGPYEQYF

abundance: -
len: 17
j_gene: TRBJ2-6
v_gene: TRBV9
d_gene: TRBD1
CDR3nt: TGTGCCAGCTTCGGGACAGGAGCAAACTCTGGGGCCAACGTCCTGACTTTC
CDR3aa: CASFGTGANSGANVLTF

abundance: few
len: 16
j_gene: TRBJ2-2
v_gene: TRBV25-1
d_gene: -
CDR3nt: TGTGCCAGCAGTGCAATGGGGTTGGGGGCCACCGGGGAGCTGTTTTTT
CDR3aa: CASSAMGLGATGELFF

abundance: few
len: 16
j_gene: TRBJ1-2
v_gene: TRBV6-2/TRBV6-3
d_gene: -
CDR3nt: TGTGCCAGCAGTTACCCAAGAGTCACACCTGATATTGGCTACACCTTC
CDR3aa: CASSYPRVTPDIGYTF

abundance: -
len: 13
j_gene: TRBJ2-1
v_gene: TRBV29-1
d_gene: -
CDR3nt: TGCAGCGCCCCGGGACAAAGTTTCCATGAGCAGTTCTTC
CDR3aa: CSAPGQSFHEQFF

abundance: few
len: 17
j_gene: TRBJ2-1
v_gene: TRBV9
d_gene: -
CDR3nt: TGTGCCAGCAGCGTAGTGGCTAGCGCTAGCTCCTACAATGAGCAGTTCTTC
CDR3aa: CASSVVASASSYNEQFF

abundance: -
len: 14
j_gene: TRBJ2-1
v_gene: TRBV27
d_gene: -
CDR3nt: TGTGCCAGCAGTATCAGGGGCCTCTACAATGAGCAGTTCTTC
CDR3aa: CASSIRGLYNEQFF

abundance: few
len: 13
j_gene: TRBJ2-7
v_gene: TRBV29-1
d_gene: -
CDR3nt: TGCAGCGCGAAGTCCGGGACCGGGTTAGGGCAGTACTTC
CDR3aa: CSAKSGTGLGQYF

abundance: few
len: 15
j_gene: TRBJ1-5
v_gene: TRBV12-3/TRBV12-4
d_gene: TRBD1
CDR3nt: TGTGCCAGCAGTTTGGGACAGGTGTACAATCAGCCCCAGCATTTT
CDR3aa: CASSLGQVYNQPQHF

abundance: -
len: 15
j_gene: TRBJ2-1
v_gene: TRBV7-8
d_gene: TRBD2
CDR3nt: TGTGCCAGCAGCTTAGCTGGTGGTGTACTAGCGGAGCAGTTCTTC
CDR3aa: CASSLAGGVLAEQFF

abundance: few
len: 14
j_gene: TRBJ2-7
v_gene: TRBV3-1
d_gene: TRBD1
CDR3nt: TGTGCCAGCAGCCGCGGGACAGGGGTCTCCGAGCAGTACTTC
CDR3aa: CASSRGTGVSEQYF

abundance: -
len: 14
j_gene: TRBJ2-1
v_gene: TRBV4-1
d_gene: -
CDR3nt: TGCGCCAGCAGCCGGGAACCCCTCTACAATGAGCAGTTCTTC
CDR3aa: CASSREPLYNEQFF

abundance: -
len: 14
j_gene: TRBJ2-7
v_gene: TRBV11-2
d_gene: TRBD1
CDR3nt: TGTGCCAGCAGAAGCCGGGACAGGGTCCACGAGCAGTACTTC
CDR3aa: CASRSRDRVHEQYF

abundance: -
len: 11
j_gene: TRBJ2-4
v_gene: TRBV3-1
d_gene: -
CDR3nt: TGTGCCAGCAGCCAAGCTTGGATTCAGTACTTC
CDR3aa: CASSQAWIQYF

abundance: -
len: 12
j_gene: TRBJ2-7
v_gene: TRBV6-4
d_gene: -
CDR3nt: TGTGCCAGCAGTGACTCGAAGCTCGAGCAGTACTTC
CDR3aa: CASSDSKLEQYF

abundance: -
len: 18
j_gene: TRBJ2-2
v_gene: TRBV12-1
d_gene: -
CDR3nt: TGTGCCAGCAGCCCAAACCGGACTAGCAGAACGAACACCGGGGAGCTGTTTTTT
CDR3aa: CASSPNRTSRTNTGELFF

abundance: few
len: 14
j_gene: TRBJ2-7
v_gene: TRBV20-1
d_gene: TRBD1
CDR3nt: TGCAGTGCTAGAGATCCGACAGGGACCTACGAGCAGTACTTC
CDR3aa: CSARDPTGTYEQYF

abundance: many
len: 13
j_gene: TRBJ2-3
v_gene: TRBV12-3/TRBV12-4
d_gene: -
CDR3nt: TGTGCCAGCAGTTCTGAGCTAGAAGATACGCAGTATTTT
CDR3aa: CASSSELEDTQYF

abundance: few
len: 15
j_gene: TRBJ2-6
v_gene: TRBV10-2
d_gene: -
CDR3nt: TGCGCCAGCAGTGAGCCCTCCGCTGGGGCCAACGTCCTGACTTTC
CDR3aa: CASSEPSAGANVLTF

abundance: few
len: 17
j_gene: TRBJ2-1
v_gene: TRBV3-1
d_gene: -
CDR3nt: TGTGCCAGCAGCCAAGATCGTCTAGCGTCCTCCTACAATGAGCAGTTCTTC
CDR3aa: CASSQDRLASSYNEQFF

abundance: -
len: 17
j_gene: TRBJ2-3
v_gene: TRBV24-1
d_gene: TRBD2
CDR3nt: TGTGCCACCAGTGACCCCAGTCCTGGCGGGACTAAAGATACGCAGTATTTT
CDR3aa: CATSDPSPGGTKDTQYF

abundance: -
len: 15
j_gene: TRBJ1-1
v_gene: TRBV7-2
d_gene: TRBD1
CDR3nt: TGTGCCAGCAGCTCTACAGGGGGGCGGGACACTGAAGCTTTCTTT
CDR3aa: CASSSTGGRDTEAFF

abundance: -
len: 13
j_gene: TRBJ2-7
v_gene: TRBV6-2/TRBV6-3
d_gene: -
CDR3nt: TGTGCCAGCAGTGACCGTAGATCCTACGAGCAGTACTTC
CDR3aa: CASSDRRSYEQYF

abundance: -
len: 17
j_gene: TRBJ2-3
v_gene: TRBV4-3
d_gene: TRBD2
CDR3nt: TGCGCCAGCAGCCAAGAGGCTAGCGGGGGGGCCAGAGATACGCAGTATTTT
CDR3aa: CASSQEASGGARDTQYF

abundance: few
len: 14
j_gene: TRBJ1-1
v_gene: TRBV20-1
d_gene: -
CDR3nt: TGCAGTGCACCGATTAGGACCACGAACACTGAAGCTTTCTTT
CDR3aa: CSAPIRTTNTEAFF

abundance: -
len: 13
j_gene: TRBJ1-1
v_gene: TRBV5-1
d_gene: TRBD1
CDR3nt: TGCGCCAGCAGCTTGGGACAGGGGGCACTCGCTTTCTTT
CDR3aa: CASSLGQGALAFF

abundance: many
len: 17
j_gene: TRBJ2-7
v_gene: TRBV7-9
d_gene: -
CDR3nt: TGTGCCAGCAGCTTAAATCCCCAGGGGAAAAGGGTCTACGAGCAGTACTTC
CDR3aa: CASSLNPQGKRVYEQYF

abundance: -
len: 16
j_gene: TRBJ2-1
v_gene: TRBV3-1
d_gene: TRBD2
CDR3nt: TGTGCCAGCAGCCAAGATCTACTAGCGGGGGGGCCCGGGCAGTTCTTC
CDR3aa: CASSQDLLAGGPGQFF

abundance: many
len: 14
j_gene: TRBJ2-5
v_gene: TRBV10-3
d_gene: TRBD1
CDR3nt: TGTGCCATCAGTGACGACAGGGAGAGTGAGACCCAGTACTTC
CDR3aa: CAISDDRESETQYF

abundance: many
len: 15
j_gene: TRBJ2-1
v_gene: TRBV21-1
d_gene: -
CDR3nt: TGTGCCAGATATACGACTAGCGGGAGCTACAATGAGCAGTTCTTC
CDR3aa: CARYTTSGSYNEQFF

abundance: few
len: 14
j_gene: TRBJ2-1
v_gene: TRBV7-2
d_gene: TRBD2
CDR3nt: TGTGCCAGCAGCTCTACTAGCGGGGCAAATGAGCAGTTCTTC
CDR3aa: CASSSTSGANEQFF

abundance: -
len: 15
j_gene: TRBJ1-2
v_gene: TRBV5-5
d_gene: -
CDR3nt: TGTGCCAGCAGCTCCGACCAGTTGAATTTTTATGGCTACACCTTC
CDR3aa: CASSSDQLNFYGYTF

abundance: few
len: 17
j_gene: TRBJ2-7
v_gene: TRBV12-3/TRBV12-4
d_gene: -
CDR3nt: TGTGCCAGCAGTTTAGGACCGAGTAGCAGACCTCTATACGAGCAGTACTTC
CDR3aa: CASSLGPSSRPLYEQYF

abundance: few
len: 15
j_gene: TRBJ1-1
v_gene: TRBV27
d_gene: -
CDR3nt: TGTGCCAGCAGTTTTGCCAAAGGGATGAACACTGAAGCTTTCTTT
CDR3aa: CASSFAKGMNTEAFF

abundance: few
len: 14
j_gene: TRBJ1-5
v_gene: TRBV20-1
d_gene: -
CDR3nt: TGCAGTGCTAGCCGGACAGTTAGCAATCAGCCCCAGCATTTT
CDR3aa: CSASRTVSNQPQHF

abundance: many
len: 13
j_gene: TRBJ2-7
v_gene: TRBV12-3/TRBV12-4
d_gene: TRBD2
CDR3nt: TGTGCCAGCAGTCCCCGGGGGGGTATCGAGCAGTACTTC
CDR3aa: CASSPRGGIEQYF

abundance: -
len: 15
j_gene: TRBJ2-7
v_gene: TRBV28
d_gene: TRBD1
CDR3nt: TGTGCCAGCAACCTACGATGGGGGGGGACAGGGGAGCAGTACTTC
CDR3aa: CASNLRWGGTGEQYF

abundance: -
len: 18
j_gene: TRBJ2-3
v_gene: TRBV6-1
d_gene: TRBD2
CDR3nt: TGTGCCAGCACCTCCGAATCTGACCTAGCGGGTGGGCTTGATACGCAGTATTTT
CDR3aa: CASTSESDLAGGLDTQYF

abundance: -
len: 13
j_gene: TRBJ1-4
v_gene: TRBV13
d_gene: -
CDR3nt: TGTGCCAGCAGCATTGGCACTAATGAAAAACTGTTTTTT
CDR3aa: CASSIGTNEKLFF

abundance: many
len: 15
j_gene: TRBJ2-1
v_gene: TRBV20-1
d_gene: TRBD2
CDR3nt: TGCAGTGCTAGACTCACTCTAGCGGATCCCAATGAGCAGTTCTTC
CDR3aa: CSARLTLADPNEQFF